One and the same sample provided the 13 T cell receptor beta chains below, sequenced in a study of T cell responses to AZD1222 COVID-19 vaccine (dated by TCRdb to 2020 to 2022). The receptor library was made with the immunoSEQ multiplex PCR assay. The clones in this table, taken by TCRdb from immuneACCESS, are in-frame only. Not every clone is retained; where verified, under half of the shortfall comes from an unresolved V gene, and the cause of the rest is unknown. Here the sample has some 130,000 clones; 88% occur a single time. Of the sample, 15% to 20% is held by the ten largest clones. The time point label on this specimen signifies: baseline before first vaccination. According to the study, the label for this sample's treatment or condition signals: meningococcal conjugate vaccine given as trial control. The sample was peripheral blood, taken on day 0 of MenACWY control vaccination. The receptor set was obtained from an adult in good health.

The chain combines TRBV5-6 with TRBJ2-7; 10 positions match TRBD1. The CDR3 totals 15 residues. CDR1 and CDR2 (germline): SGHDT, YYEEEE. The ends lost 5 bases at V and 2 bases at J; junction bases unmatched: 7. CDR3 region: CASSPTGQGTYEQYF. In DNA, the CDR3 is TGTGCCAGCAGTCCCACGGGACAGGGGACCTACGAGCAGTACTTC.

This rearrangement joins TRBV27 to TRBJ2-7; D remains unclear. Trimming removed 0 bases at V and 0 bases at J, with 9 bases between. This CDR3 region has 15 residues. CDR1 MNHEY and CDR2 SMNVEV come from the germline V gene (reference sequence). CDR3 residues: CASSLSIVGSYEQYF. CDR3 coding DNA: TGTGCCAGCAGTTTATCGATCGTCGGCTCCTACGAGCAGTACTTC.

This chain connects TRBV5-1 to TRBJ2-5, with 7 bases that match TRBD2. V gave up 0 bases and J gave up 2 bases; unmatched junction bases: 4. There are 15 residues in the CDR3. The germline V gene has CDR1 SGHRS and CDR2 YFSETQ. CDR3 in amino acids: CASSLVLAEQETQYF. The CDR3 coding sequence is TGCGCCAGCAGCTTGGTTCTAGCGGAACAAGAGACCCAGTACTTC.

This clone showed up just once. This chain connects TRBV3-1 (or the pseudogene TRBV3-2) to TRBJ1-1, with a weak D call TRBD1 (6 bases). The CDR3 is made up of 14 amino acids. Germline lookup yields CDR1 LGHDT and CDR2 YNNKEL (reference sequence). Trimming removed 0 bases from V and 5 bases from J, with 10 bases in between. This CDR3 is CASSQDRGRTEAFF. The CDR3 DNA is TGTGCCAGCAGCCAAGATCGGGGGCGTACTGAAGCTTTCTTT.

The chain is built from TRBV7-6 and TRBJ2-1; TRBD2 matches 9 bases. Germline CDR1 is SGHVS and CDR2 is FNYEAQ. This CDR3 is 16 amino acids long. V trimming: 5 bases; J trimming: 4 bases; junction bases outside the gene matches: 9. The CDR3, as DNA: TGTGCCAGCAGCCCATTGGCGGGAGGGCCTTACAATGAGCAGTTCTTC. Amino acids: CASSPLAGGPYNEQFF.

The V call is TRBV5-5, the J call TRBJ1-1; 7 positions match TRBD1. Germline values: CDR1 SGHKS, CDR2 YYEKEE (reference sequence). V trimming: 1 base; J trimming: 1 base; junction bases outside the gene matches: 1. This CDR3 region has 14 residues. CDR3 nucleotides: TGTGCCAGCAGCTTGAAGGGGGCGAACACTGAAGCTTTCTTT. It codes for CASSLKGANTEAFF.

In this sample, this clone turned up once. The chain couples TRBV30 to TRBJ1-5, with D possibly being TRBD1 (6 bases). V gave up 1 base and J gave up 1 base, with 8 bases separating them. From germline, CDR1 is GTSNPN and CDR2 SVGIG (reference sequence). CDR3 length: 14 residues. The CDR3 coding sequence is TGTGCCTGGAGTGGGGGGCTAAGCAATCAGCCCCAGCATTTT. It translates to CAWSGGLSNQPQHF.

As concerns this clone: The same CDR3 also results from other DNA sequences found in this sample. J is TRBJ2-5 and V is TRBV18; 8 bases match TRBD1. The V and J ends lost 2 bases and 5 bases, in that order; junction bases with no gene match: 1. Germline assignment: CDR1 KGHSH and CDR2 LQKENI. This CDR3 contains 13 residues. The DNA for the CDR3 is TGTGCCAGCTCACCAGGACAGGGTGAGACCCAGTACTTC. This translates into CASSPGQGETQYF.

The chain employs TRBV24-1 and TRBJ1-5; D call uncertain. The V end lost 9 bases, the J end lost 5 bases, and 7 bases lay between the germline ends. The CDR3 covers 11 residues. Germline CDR1 reads KGHDR; CDR2 reads SFDVKD. This chain's CDR3 is CATGSYQPQHF. CDR3 in DNA: TGTGCCACCGGATCTTATCAGCCCCAGCATTTT.

V usage is TRBV7-9 and J usage is TRBJ2-5; a possible D gene is TRBD1 (5 bases). The CDR3 is 16 amino acids. With 1 base removed from V and 3 bases from J, the gap between germline ends came to 15 bases. From germline, CDR1 is SEHNR and CDR2 FQNEAQ (reference sequence). The CDR3 protein is CASSLGTSGSEETQYF. For the CDR3, the DNA is TGTGCCAGCAGCTTAGGGACGTCAGGGTCTGAAGAGACCCAGTACTTC.

This clone appeared a single time. The V call is TRBV24-1, the J call TRBJ1-1; 7 nucleotides align to TRBD1. V trimming: 9 bases; J trimming: 0 bases; junction bases outside the gene matches: 9. The CDR3 has 15 amino acids. Looked up from germline, CDR1 is KGHDR and CDR2 is SFDVKD. CDR3 sequence: CATSTGSAMNTEAFF. CDR3 in DNA: TGTGCCACCTCGACAGGGAGTGCCATGAACACTGAAGCTTTCTTT.

The CDR3 sequence is CASSLKSGTPLHF. The CDR3, as DNA: TGTGCCAGCAGCTTAAAATCCGGGACACCCCTCCACTTT. J is TRBJ1-6 and V is TRBV7-3, with D uncertain. This CDR3 is built from 13 residues. The V end was cut by 1 base, the J end by 11 bases, with 9 bases between. Per the germline V gene, CDR1 is SGHTA and CDR2 is FQGTGA.

The J gene is TRBJ2-7, the V gene TRBV27; maybe TRBD1 (7 bases). V was trimmed by 2 bases and J by 3 bases, leaving 14 bases between them. The germline V gene has CDR1 MNHEY and CDR2 SMNVEV (reference sequence). The CDR3 spans 15 residues. The DNA of the CDR3 is TGTGCCAGCAGTTTAGGAGGGACAGCCGTCTACGAGCAGTACTTC. This encodes CASSLGGTAVYEQYF.